This T cell receptor beta chain was profiled in a study of blood T cell repertoires in COVID-19. Study-wide background: COVID-19 samples collected from the United States, Italy and Spain covered acute and convalescent phases. T cells, B-cell-depleted T cells, or PBMCs supplied cDNA or gDNA.

Participants' own reports of clinical history determined their cohort assignment. The table lists this clone with a count of one. Source study methods: Estimates of nucleated cell counts were drawn from the amplification of reference gene primers. Method: immunoSEQ multiplex PCR; TCRdb's copy keeps in-frame clones and lacks some. D and trimming were read from the DNA, whereas the V and J calls and clone size are those reported in that table. The sample records around 290,000 clones, approximately 86% being singletons. The sequencing input was PBMCs or T cells enriched from blood (not recorded which). The clonotype originates from a woman younger than 35 who had recovered from COVID-19.

The DNA of the CDR3 is TGTGCCAGCAGTTTAAGCGGGAGACCTTACAATGAGCAGTTCTTC. Encoded protein: CASSLSGRPYNEQFF. This chain links TRBV7-2 with TRBJ2-1, with 8 bases lining up with TRBD2. The CDR3 is made up of 15 amino acids. Germline V gives CDR1 SGHTA, CDR2 FQGNSA. J was trimmed by 4 bases and V by 6 bases; bases with no gene match: 8.